Below, 26 T cell receptor beta chains from the same sample are listed, as sequenced in a study of CXCR3-negative and CXCR3-positive naive CD8 T cells. Findings and caveats of the study: TRB CDR3s were more hydrophobic in CXCR3-positive than in CXCR3-negative naive cells.

Antigen specificity for these receptors is unknown. cDNA libraries for TRB were generated by 5' RACE incorporating UMI labels. For each CDR3 protein, TCRdb gives one entry from its re-call of the 5' RACE reads, without DNA. The repertoire table contains tens of thousands of distinct CDR3 sequences. Sequences were obtained from naive CXCR3+ CD8+ T cells from blood. Subset indicated: CD45RO-CCR7+CD27+CD95- naive CD8+ T cells expressing CXCR3 (TNR3+). The receptors were gathered from a human donor in good health. Some clones in this sample may be carry-over from other donors' samples.

The chain combines TRBV29-1 with TRBJ1-2; there is no DNA to check the TCRdb D call of TRBD1. This CDR3 has 12 amino acids. Germline CDR1 and CDR2: SQVTM and ANQGSEA. The CDR3 loop reads CSVEDRTGSYTF.

The V gene is TRBV20-1, the J gene TRBJ2-3; as DNA is missing, the TRBD1 call by TCRdb cannot be tested. CDR3 length: 13 amino acids. Germline CDR1 and CDR2: DFQATT and SNEGSKA (reference sequence). This chain's CDR3 is CSASGLETDTQYF.

The CDR3 loop is CASSHTPGQGNQPQHF. This chain connects TRBV4-1 to TRBJ1-5; the TCRdb D gene call, TRBD1, has no DNA to confirm it. Germline V CDR1 and CDR2: MGHRA, YSYEKL. This CDR3 comprises 16 residues.

This chain uses TRBV28 with TRBJ2-5; with no DNA, the TCRdb D assignment of TRBD1 cannot be verified. The CDR3 runs to 15 residues. CDR1 and CDR2 from the germline V gene are MDHEN and SYDVKM. The CDR3 region is CASSFETFGGETQYF.

J is TRBJ2-7 and V is TRBV7-9; TCRdb proposes TRBD1, but this gene call is untestable without DNA. This CDR3 is built from 12 residues. Germline CDR1 reads SEHNR; CDR2 reads FQNEAQ (reference sequence). CDR3 sequence: CASSFLMGVQYF.

This sequence joins TRBV7-6 and TRBJ2-5; the D call of TRBD2 rests on TCRdb alone, since no DNA is present to check it. Per germline, CDR1 SGHVS and CDR2 FNYEAQ. The CDR3 is made up of 20 amino acids. Here the CDR3 reads CASSLEARQLAGGLPETQYF.

The gene calls are TRBV9 and TRBJ1-2; the D call from TCRdb, TRBD1, cannot be confirmed without DNA. The CDR3 has 14 residues. CDR1 and CDR2 from the germline V gene are SGDLS and YYNGEE. The CDR3 sequence is CASSPGGGQGGYTF.

The chain uses TRBV14 and TRBJ2-5. Germline V gene data show CDR1 as SGHDN and CDR2 as FVKESK. CDR3 length equals 13 residues. CDR3 residues: CASSQETQETQYF.

The J gene is TRBJ2-7, the V gene TRBV12-3 or TRBV12-4. This CDR3 spans 12 amino acids. The chain's CDR3 is CASTNWSYEQYF.

The rearrangement links TRBV21-1 to TRBJ1-2; checking the TCRdb D call of TRBD1 is not possible without DNA. TRBV21-1 constitutes a pseudogene. The CDR3 contains 17 residues. CDR3 residues: CASSALHRTGIRYGYTF.

The V gene is TRBV2, the J gene TRBJ2-7. CDR3 length: 12 residues. Per the germline V gene, CDR1 is SNHLY and CDR2 is FYNNEI. The CDR3 here is CASSETPYEQYF.

V gene TRBV5-1 combines with J gene TRBJ2-7; TCRdb's D call of TRBD1 is untestable without DNA. This CDR3 is 15 amino acids long. Germline assignment: CDR1 SGHRS and CDR2 YFSETQ. CDR3 in amino acids: CASSLEGQPSYEQYF. Drawing the rest from reference TRBV5-1 and TRBJ2-7, the complete variable domain is KAGVTQTPRYLIKTRGQQVTLSCSPISGHRSVSWYQQTPGQGLQFLFEYFSETQRNKGNFPGRFSGRQFSNSRSEMNVSTLELGDSALYLCASSLEGQPSYEQYFGPGTRLTVT.

V is TRBV12-3 or TRBV12-4 and J is TRBJ1-5. This CDR3 region has 13 residues. The CDR3 is CASGGERNQPQHF.

The chain has TRBV27 and TRBJ2-1; the D gene TCRdb calls, TRBD2, cannot be checked with no DNA. Germline values: CDR1 MNHEY, CDR2 SMNVEV (reference sequence). CDR3 length: 15 amino acids. CDR3 in amino acids: CASSFKDSPMNEQFF.

The J gene is TRBJ2-3, the V gene TRBV28; TCRdb proposes TRBD2, but this gene call is untestable without DNA. Per germline, CDR1 MDHEN and CDR2 SYDVKM. The CDR3 has 17 residues. The CDR3 region is CASSLLRSEPGLAGGYF. Full variable domain (outside the CDR3, taken from reference TRBV28 and TRBJ2-3): DVKVTQSSRYLVKRTGEKVFLECVQDMDHENMFWYRQDPGLGLRLIYFSYDVKMKEKGDIPEGYSVSREKKERFSLILESASTNQTSMYLCASSLLRSEPGLAGGYFGPGTRLTVL.

The chain employs TRBV12-3 or TRBV12-4 and TRBJ2-7; the D gene TCRdb calls, TRBD1, cannot be checked with no DNA. The length of the CDR3 is 13 residues. The CDR3 is CASSFGVLGTIDF.

The CDR3 reads CASSPKGSVRWAKNIQYF. The V and J genes are TRBV6-2 or TRBV6-3 and TRBJ2-4. The CDR3 runs 18 residues. Germline CDR1 MNHEY, CDR2 SVGEGT.

V gene TRBV3-1 combines with J gene TRBJ1-4; TCRdb calls TRBD1, which cannot be checked without DNA. Per the germline V gene, CDR1 is LGHDT and CDR2 is YNNKEL (reference sequence). The length of the CDR3 is 16 residues. This CDR3 is CASSQGAPMGDEKLFF.

The chain recombines TRBV29-1 with TRBJ2-3. CDR1 is SQVTM, CDR2 ANQGSEA, per germline. This CDR3 has 13 residues. CDR3 loop: CSVREVGTDTQYF.

The chain links TRBV7-8 to TRBJ1-5; TCRdb picks TRBD1, but there is no DNA to check that call. This CDR3 comprises 15 residues. Germline V gives CDR1 SGHVS, CDR2 FQNEAQ. The CDR3: CASSLAGTENQPQHF.

This rearrangement joins TRBV29-1 to TRBJ1-2. Germline values: CDR1 SQVTM, CDR2 ANQGSEA. The CDR3 has 13 residues. The CDR3 is CSVTNPTDYGYTF.

V is TRBV7-2 and J is TRBJ2-7; the D call of TRBD1 rests on TCRdb alone, since no DNA is present to check it. Germline CDR1 SGHTA, CDR2 FQGNSA. The CDR3 consists of 15 residues. This chain's CDR3 is CASSVHRVGWYEQYF.

The gene calls are TRBV29-1 and TRBJ1-1; the TCRdb call, TRBD1, lacks DNA for checking. This CDR3 is 15 amino acids long. The germline CDR1 and CDR2 sequences are SQVTM and ANQGSEA. CDR3 amino acids: CSVVPPSGTDTEAFF.

The chain employs TRBV29-1 and TRBJ2-7. Germline CDR1 and CDR2: SQVTM and ANQGSEA. The CDR3 has 12 amino acids. CDR3 sequence reads: CSVVGSTYEQYF.

J is TRBJ1-4 and V is TRBV4-3; the TRBD1 assignment by TCRdb is unverifiable without DNA. CDR3 length equals 14 residues. Germline assignment: CDR1 LGHNA and CDR2 YSLEER. This chain's CDR3 is CASSQDGTEVKLFF.

The J gene is TRBJ2-2, the V gene TRBV27. This CDR3 spans 17 amino acids. Germline V CDR1 and CDR2: MNHEY, SMNVEV (reference sequence). The CDR3 here is CASSLSVEHSNTGELFF.